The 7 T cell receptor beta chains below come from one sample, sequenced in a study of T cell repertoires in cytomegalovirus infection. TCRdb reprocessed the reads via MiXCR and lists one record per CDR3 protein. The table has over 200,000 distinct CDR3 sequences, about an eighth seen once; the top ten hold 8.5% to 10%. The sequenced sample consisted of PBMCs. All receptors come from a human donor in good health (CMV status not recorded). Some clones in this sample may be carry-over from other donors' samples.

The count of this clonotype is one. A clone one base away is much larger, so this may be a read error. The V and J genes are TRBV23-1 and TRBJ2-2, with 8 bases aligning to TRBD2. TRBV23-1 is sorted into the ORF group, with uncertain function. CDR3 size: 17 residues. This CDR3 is CASSPNGREENTGELLF. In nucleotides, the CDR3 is TGCGCCAGCAGCCCCAACGGGCGGGAGGAAAACACCGGGGAGCTGTTGTTT.

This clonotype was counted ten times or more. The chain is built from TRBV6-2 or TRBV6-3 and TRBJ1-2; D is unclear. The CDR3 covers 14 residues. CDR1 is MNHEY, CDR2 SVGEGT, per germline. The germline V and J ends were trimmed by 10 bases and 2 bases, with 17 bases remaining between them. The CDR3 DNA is TGTGCCACCAAAACTGGAGCCGCAAACTATGGCTACACCTTC. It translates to CATKTGAANYGYTF.

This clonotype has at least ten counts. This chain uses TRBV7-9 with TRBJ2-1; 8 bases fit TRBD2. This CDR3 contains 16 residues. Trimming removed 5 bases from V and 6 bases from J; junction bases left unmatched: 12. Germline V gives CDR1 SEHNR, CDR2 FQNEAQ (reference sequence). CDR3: CASSPRVREVANEQFF. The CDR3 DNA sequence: TGTGCCAGCAGCCCTCGTGTGCGGGAGGTCGCCAATGAGCAGTTCTTC.

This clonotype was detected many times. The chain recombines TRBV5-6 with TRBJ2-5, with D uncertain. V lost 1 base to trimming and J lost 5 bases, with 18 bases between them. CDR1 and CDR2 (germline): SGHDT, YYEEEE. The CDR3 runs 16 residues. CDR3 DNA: TGTGCCAGCAGCTTGCTCCGGGTCGGCTCTCGGGAGACCCAGTACTTC. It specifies CASSLLRVGSRETQYF.

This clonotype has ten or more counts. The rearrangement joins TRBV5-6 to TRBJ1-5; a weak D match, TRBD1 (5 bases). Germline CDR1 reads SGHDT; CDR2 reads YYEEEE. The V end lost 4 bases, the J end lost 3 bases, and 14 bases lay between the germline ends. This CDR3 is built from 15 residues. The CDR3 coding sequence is TGTGCCAGCAGCGTCATCAGGGAGAACAATCAGCCCCAGCATTTT. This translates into CASSVIRENNQPQHF.

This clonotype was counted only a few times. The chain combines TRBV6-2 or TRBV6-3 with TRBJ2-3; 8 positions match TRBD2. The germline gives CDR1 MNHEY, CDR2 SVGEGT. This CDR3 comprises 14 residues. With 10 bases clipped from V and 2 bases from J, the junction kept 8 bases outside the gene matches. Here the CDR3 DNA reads TGTGCCACAGCACCGGGGGGGCCCACAGATACGCAGTATTTT. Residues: CATAPGGPTDTQYF.

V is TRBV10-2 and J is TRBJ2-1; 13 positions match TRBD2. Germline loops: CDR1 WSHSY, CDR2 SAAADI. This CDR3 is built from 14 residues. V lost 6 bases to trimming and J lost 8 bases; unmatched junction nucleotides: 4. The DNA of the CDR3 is TGCGCCAGCAGACGGACTAGCGGGGGTCATGAGCAGTTCTTC. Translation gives CASRRTSGGHEQFF.